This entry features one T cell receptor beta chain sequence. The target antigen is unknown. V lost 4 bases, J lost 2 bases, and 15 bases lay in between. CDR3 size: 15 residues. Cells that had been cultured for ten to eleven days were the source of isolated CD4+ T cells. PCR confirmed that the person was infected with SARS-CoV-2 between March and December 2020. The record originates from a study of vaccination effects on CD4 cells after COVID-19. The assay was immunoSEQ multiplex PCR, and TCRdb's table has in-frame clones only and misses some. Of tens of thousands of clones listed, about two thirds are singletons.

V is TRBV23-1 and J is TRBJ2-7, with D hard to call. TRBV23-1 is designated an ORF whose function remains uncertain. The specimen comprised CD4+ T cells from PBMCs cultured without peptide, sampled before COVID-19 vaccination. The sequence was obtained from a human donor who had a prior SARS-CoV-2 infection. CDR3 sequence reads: CASSRECEKAYEQYF. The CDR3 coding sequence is TGCGCCAGCAGTCGTGAGTGTGAAAAGGCCTACGAGCAGTACTTC.